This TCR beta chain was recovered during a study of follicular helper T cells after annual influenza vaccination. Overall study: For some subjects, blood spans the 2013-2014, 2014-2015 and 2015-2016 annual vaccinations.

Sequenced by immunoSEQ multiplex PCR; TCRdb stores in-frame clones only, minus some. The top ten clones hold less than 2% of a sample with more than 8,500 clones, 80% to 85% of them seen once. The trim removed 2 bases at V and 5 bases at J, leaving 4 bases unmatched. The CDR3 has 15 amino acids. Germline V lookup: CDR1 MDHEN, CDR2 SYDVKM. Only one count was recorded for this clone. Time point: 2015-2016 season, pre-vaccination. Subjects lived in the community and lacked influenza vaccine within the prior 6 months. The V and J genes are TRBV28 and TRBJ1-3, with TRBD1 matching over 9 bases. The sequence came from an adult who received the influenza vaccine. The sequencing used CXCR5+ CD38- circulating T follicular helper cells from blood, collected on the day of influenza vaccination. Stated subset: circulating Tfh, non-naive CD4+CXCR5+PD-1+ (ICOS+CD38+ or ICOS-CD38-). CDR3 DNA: TGTGCCAGCAGTTTAGGGACAGGGAGTCGAAACACCATATATTTT. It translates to CASSLGTGSRNTIYF.